This TCR beta chain was profiled in a study of blood T cell repertoires in COVID-19. Study-wide background: T cells, B-cell-depleted T cells, or PBMCs supplied cDNA or gDNA.

The CDR3 runs 14 residues. Germline-derived CDR1 and CDR2 are LNHNV and YYDKDF (reference sequence). Between the trimmed V and J ends, which lost 0 bases and 6 bases, there was a span of 11 bases. Original processing notes: The authors estimated nucleated cell counts from reference gene primer amplification. This table comes from immunoSEQ multiplex PCR, and its TCRdb copy is limited to in-frame clones, with some not included. That table supplies the V and J calls and clone size; D and trimming were determined from the DNA. The sample gives roughly 700,000 clones, approximately 90% of which show up once; 0.2% to 0.3% is in the top ten.

This chain connects TRBV15 to TRBJ1-2, with D possibly matching TRBD1 (5 bases). The sample was peripheral blood. This receptor was obtained from a young woman with acute or convalescent COVID-19. The CDR3 reads CATSRDRGSHGYTF. DNA of the CDR3: TGTGCCACCAGCAGAGATAGGGGTTCTCATGGCTACACCTTC.